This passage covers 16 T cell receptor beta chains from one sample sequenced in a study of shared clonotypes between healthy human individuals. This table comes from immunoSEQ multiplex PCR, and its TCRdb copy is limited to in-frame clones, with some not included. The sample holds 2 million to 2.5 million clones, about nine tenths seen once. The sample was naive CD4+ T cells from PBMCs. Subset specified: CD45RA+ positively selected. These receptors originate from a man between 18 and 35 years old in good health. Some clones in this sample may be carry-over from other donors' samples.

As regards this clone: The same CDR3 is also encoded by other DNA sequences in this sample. This CDR3 reads CASSPGGSYNEQFF. For the CDR3, the DNA is TGTGCCAGCAGCCCCGGGGGGTCCTACAATGAGCAGTTCTTC. This chain uses TRBV28 with TRBJ2-1; 7 bases map to TRBD2. From germline, CDR1 is MDHEN and CDR2 SYDVKM. After removal of 6 bases from V and 1 base from J, the junction contained 3 bases not matched to a gene. This CDR3 has 14 amino acids.

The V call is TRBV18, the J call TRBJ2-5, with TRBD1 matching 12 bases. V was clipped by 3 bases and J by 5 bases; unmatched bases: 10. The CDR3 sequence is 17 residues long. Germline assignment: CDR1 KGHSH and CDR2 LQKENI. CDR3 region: CASSPIPGTGGAETQYF. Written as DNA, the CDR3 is TGTGCCAGCTCACCCATCCCCGGGACAGGGGGCGCGGAGACCCAGTACTTC. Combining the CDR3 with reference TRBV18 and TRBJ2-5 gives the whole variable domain NAGVMQNPRHLVRRRGQEARLRCSPMKGHSHVYWYRQLPEEGLKFMVYLQKENIIDESGMPKERFSAEFPKEGPSILRIQQVVRGDSAAYFCASSPIPGTGGAETQYFGPGTRLLVL.

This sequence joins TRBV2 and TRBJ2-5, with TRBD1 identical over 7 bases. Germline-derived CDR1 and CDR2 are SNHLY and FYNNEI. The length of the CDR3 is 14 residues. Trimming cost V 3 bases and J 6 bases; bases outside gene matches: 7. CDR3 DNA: TGTGCCAGCAGTGACCCTAACAGGGGTAAGACCCAGTACTTC. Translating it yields CASSDPNRGKTQYF.

CDR3 DNA: TGTGCCAGCAGCCAAGATCAGTTGCGGGAGTCCTACAATGAGCAGTTCTTC. Translation: CASSQDQLRESYNEQFF. The chain combines TRBV4-2 with TRBJ2-1; 7 bases fit TRBD2. The length of the CDR3 is 17 residues. Germline CDR1 and CDR2: LGHNA and YNFKEQ. Trimming cost V 0 bases and J 1 base; bases outside gene matches: 6.

This CDR3 is CASSSRGGDRSFSGNTIYF. As DNA, the CDR3 is TGTGCCAGCAGCTCCCGAGGGGGGGACAGGTCTTTCTCTGGAAACACCATATATTTT. This chain joins TRBV7-2 and TRBJ1-3; 8 nucleotides line up with TRBD1. The V and J ends lost 4 bases and 0 bases, in that order; junction bases with no gene match: 14. Germline CDR1 is SGHTA and CDR2 is FQGNSA. The CDR3 consists of 19 residues.

The CDR3 coding sequence is TGCGCCAGCAGCTGGGGGGCGGTACTTTTCCAAGAGACCCAGTACTTC. It translates to CASSWGAVLFQETQYF. V is TRBV5-1 and J is TRBJ2-5; D is perhaps TRBD1 or TRBD2 (6 bases each). Per germline, CDR1 SGHRS and CDR2 YFSETQ. V was shortened by 3 bases and J by 1 base, with 16 bases between the two germline ends. This CDR3 is 16 amino acids long.

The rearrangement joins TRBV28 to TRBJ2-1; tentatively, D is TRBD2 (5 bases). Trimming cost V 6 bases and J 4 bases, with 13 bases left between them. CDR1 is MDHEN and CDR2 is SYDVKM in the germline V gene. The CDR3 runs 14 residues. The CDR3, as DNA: TGTGCCAGCAGCCCGCCGGAGGTATACAATGAGCAGTTCTTC. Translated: CASSPPEVYNEQFF.

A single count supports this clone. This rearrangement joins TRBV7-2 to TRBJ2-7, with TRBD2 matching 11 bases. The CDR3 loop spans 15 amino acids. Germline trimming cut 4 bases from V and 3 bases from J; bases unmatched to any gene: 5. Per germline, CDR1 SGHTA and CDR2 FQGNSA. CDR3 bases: TGTGCCAGCAGCTCGACGGGACTAGCGGACTACGAGCAGTACTTC. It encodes CASSSTGLADYEQYF. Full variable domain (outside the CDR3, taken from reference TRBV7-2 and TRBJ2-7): GAGVSQSPSNKVTEKGKDVELRCDPISGHTALYWYRQSLGQGLEFLIYFQGNSAPDKSGLPSDRFSAERTGGSVSTLTIQRTQQEDSAVYLCASSSTGLADYEQYFGPGTRLTVT.

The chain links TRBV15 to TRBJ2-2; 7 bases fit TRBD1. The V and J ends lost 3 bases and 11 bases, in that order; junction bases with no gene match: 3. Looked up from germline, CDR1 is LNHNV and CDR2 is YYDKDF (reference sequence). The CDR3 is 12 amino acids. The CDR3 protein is CATSSDRAELFF. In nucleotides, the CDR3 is TGTGCCACCAGCAGTGACAGGGCCGAGCTGTTTTTT. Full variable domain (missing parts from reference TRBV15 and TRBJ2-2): DAMVIQNPRYQVTQFGKPVTLSCSQTLNHNVMYWYQQKSSQAPKLLFHYYDKDFNNEADTPDNFQSRRPNTSFCFLDIRSPGLGDTAMYLCATSSDRAELFFGEGSRLTVL.

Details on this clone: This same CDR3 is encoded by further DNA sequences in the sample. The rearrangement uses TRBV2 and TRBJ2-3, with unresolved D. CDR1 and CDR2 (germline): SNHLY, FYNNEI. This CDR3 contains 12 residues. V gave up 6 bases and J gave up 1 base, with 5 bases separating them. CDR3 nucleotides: TGTGCCAGCAGCGTAGGCACAGATACGCAGTATTTT. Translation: CASSVGTDTQYF.

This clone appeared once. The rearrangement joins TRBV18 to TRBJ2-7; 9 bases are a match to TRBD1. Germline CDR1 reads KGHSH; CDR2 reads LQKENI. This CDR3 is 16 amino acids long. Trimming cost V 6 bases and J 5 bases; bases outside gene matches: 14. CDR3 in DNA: TGTGCCAGCTCGCAACTTTACGGGACAGGGAGCCACGAGCAGTACTTC. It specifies CASSQLYGTGSHEQYF.

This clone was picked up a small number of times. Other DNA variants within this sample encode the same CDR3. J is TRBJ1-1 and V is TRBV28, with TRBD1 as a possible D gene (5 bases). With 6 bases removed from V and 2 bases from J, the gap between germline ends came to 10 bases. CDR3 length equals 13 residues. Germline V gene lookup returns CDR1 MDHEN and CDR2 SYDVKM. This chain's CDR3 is CASSRDLNTEAFF. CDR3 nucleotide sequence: TGTGCCAGCAGCAGGGACCTAAACACTGAAGCTTTCTTT.

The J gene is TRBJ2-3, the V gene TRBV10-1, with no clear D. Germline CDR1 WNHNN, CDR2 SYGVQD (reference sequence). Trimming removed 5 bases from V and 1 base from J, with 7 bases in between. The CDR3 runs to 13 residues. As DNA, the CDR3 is TGCGCCAGCAGTTCAGCAGGCACAGATACGCAGTATTTT. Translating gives CASSSAGTDTQYF.

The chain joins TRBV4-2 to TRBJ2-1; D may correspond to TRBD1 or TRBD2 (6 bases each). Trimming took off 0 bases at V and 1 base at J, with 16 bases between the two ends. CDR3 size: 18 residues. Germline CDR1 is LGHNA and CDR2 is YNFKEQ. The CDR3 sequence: CASSQDRGRHQSYNEQFF. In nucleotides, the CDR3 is TGTGCCAGCAGCCAAGATAGGGGGAGGCACCAATCCTACAATGAGCAGTTCTTC.

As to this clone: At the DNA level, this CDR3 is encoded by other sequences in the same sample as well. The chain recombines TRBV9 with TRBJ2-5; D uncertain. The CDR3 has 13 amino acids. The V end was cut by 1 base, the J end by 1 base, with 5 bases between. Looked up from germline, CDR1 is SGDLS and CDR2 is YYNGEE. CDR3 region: CASSVRIQETQYF. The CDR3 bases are TGTGCCAGCAGCGTAAGGATCCAAGAGACCCAGTACTTC.

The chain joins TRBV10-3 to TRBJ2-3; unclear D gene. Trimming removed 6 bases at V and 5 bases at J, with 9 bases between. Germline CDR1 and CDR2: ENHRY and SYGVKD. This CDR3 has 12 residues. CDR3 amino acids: CAISGVVDTQYF. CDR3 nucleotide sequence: TGTGCCATCAGCGGCGTGGTAGATACGCAGTATTTT.